The clone carrying this TCR beta chain was seen repeatedly, ten times or more. The antigen remains unidentified. The entry originates in a study of T cell repertoires in cytomegalovirus infection. As for the study in general: The public TCR beta signatures pointed to both CMV infection and matching HLA type.

The length of the CDR3 is 13 residues. Trimming took 6 bases from V and 11 from J, leaving 17 bases between them. Germline CDR1 is MNHNS and CDR2 is SASEGT. Overall study results and limits: Across the ex vivo response, the dominant clonotypes were HLA-C-restricted CMV-specific TCR beta clonotypes.

TCRdb passed the reads through MiXCR, listing each CDR3 protein once. The sample holds about 240,000 distinct CDR3 sequences, about 5.9% seen once. The sequence came from a human donor in good health (CMV status not recorded). Some clones in this sample may be carry-over from other donors' samples. The sequenced sample consisted of PBMCs. The chain is built from TRBV6-1 and TRBJ1-5; D is perhaps TRBD1 (6 bases). The CDR3 reads CASSLTGSGAQHF. For the CDR3, the DNA is TGTGCCAGCAGCTTAACAGGGAGCGGGGCCCAGCATTTT.